These 23 T cell receptor beta chains share one sample of origin, sequenced in a study of PD-L1 blockade in urothelial cancer. Data came from immunoSEQ multiplex PCR; TCRdb stores just in-frame clones and leaves some out. This table has 40,000 to 55,000 clones, over 75% appearing once. Sequenced here: PBMCs, sampled around atezolizumab (anti-PD-L1) treatment. The receptors originated from a man aged 35 to 55 with urothelial cancer.

CDR3 region: CASSERTEKGYTF. CDR3 sequence (DNA): TGTGCCAGCAGTGAACGGACAGAGAAGGGATACACCTTC. The chain has TRBV25-1 and TRBJ1-2, with D possibly matching TRBD1 (6 bases). The CDR3 extends over 13 amino acids. Germline CDR1 MGHDK, CDR2 SYGVNS. Trimming left V 2 bases short and J 11 bases short, with 15 bases between.

The V gene is TRBV7-9, the J gene TRBJ1-5, with D perhaps matching TRBD1 (5 bases). Germline values: CDR1 SEHNR, CDR2 FQNEAQ (reference sequence). The CDR3 contains 14 residues. V was trimmed by 1 base and J by 7 bases, leaving 11 bases between them. The CDR3 sequence: CASSLEPPGQPQHF. The CDR3 DNA reads as TGTGCCAGCAGCTTAGAACCCCCAGGGCAGCCCCAGCATTTT.

This rearrangement joins TRBV27 to TRBJ2-1, with D perhaps TRBD2 (5 bases). Looked up from germline, CDR1 is MNHEY and CDR2 is SMNVEV (reference sequence). This CDR3 contains 15 residues. V was trimmed by 6 bases and J by 9 bases, leaving 21 bases between them. In DNA, the CDR3 is TGTGCCAGCAGCCGCGGAGGACCTAGGTTAAGTGAGCAGTTCTTC. Translated: CASSRGGPRLSEQFF.

The CDR3: CASSRDTSNQPQHF. As DNA, the CDR3 is TGTGCCAGCAGCCGGGACACTAGCAATCAGCCCCAGCATTTT. This chain links TRBV7-9 with TRBJ1-5; D might be TRBD1 (6 bases). The V and J ends lost 5 bases and 0 bases respectively, with 8 bases between them. Germline CDR1 SEHNR, CDR2 FQNEAQ (reference sequence). The CDR3 loop spans 14 amino acids.

This clone has just one count. V usage is TRBV5-4 and J usage is TRBJ2-7; D possibly corresponds to TRBD2 (6 bases). Germline CDR1 is SGHNT and CDR2 is YYREEE (reference sequence). The ends were cut back, 7 bases at V and 2 bases at J, with 16 bases in the middle. The CDR3 runs to 14 residues. CDR3 protein: CASSRGTYAYEQYF. CDR3 in DNA: TGTGCCAGCTCTCGGGGGACCTACGCCTACGAGCAGTACTTC.

The chain links TRBV6-5 to TRBJ2-5, with 7 bases lining up with TRBD1. The germline CDR1 and CDR2 sequences are MNHEY and SVGAGI. The CDR3 consists of 16 residues. The trim removed 0 bases at V and 5 bases at J, leaving 9 bases unmatched. This CDR3 is CASSYSTPDRAETQYF. In DNA form, the CDR3 reads TGTGCCAGCAGTTACTCCACCCCTGACAGGGCCGAGACCCAGTACTTC.

This chain connects TRBV27 to TRBJ2-1; 7 bases line up with TRBD2. V lost 9 bases and J lost 6; bases outside the gene matches: 8. The CDR3 is made up of 13 amino acids. The germline gives CDR1 MNHEY, CDR2 SMNVEV (reference sequence). Written as DNA, the CDR3 is TGTGCCAGTTGTACTAGCGCTGGCAATGAGCAGTTCTTC. Translating it yields CASCTSAGNEQFF.

This clone occurred once. The chain couples TRBV15 to TRBJ2-7; possible D gene TRBD1, 6 bases. The CDR3 spans 16 residues. CDR1 LNHNV and CDR2 YYDKDF come from the germline V gene (reference sequence). V was shortened by 2 bases and J by 9 bases, with 23 bases between the two germline ends. In nucleotides, the CDR3 is TGTGCCACCAGCAGATCTGCTTCGGGGCAGGGGAGTAGGCAGTACTTC. Its protein is CATSRSASGQGSRQYF.

This chain connects TRBV9 to TRBJ1-4; D call uncertain. From germline, CDR1 is SGDLS and CDR2 YYNGEE. Trimming removed 4 bases at V and 7 bases at J, with 11 bases between. There are 13 residues in the CDR3. The CDR3 DNA sequence: TGTGCCAGCAGCCTAAGAAGTGGTGAAAAACTGTTTTTT. Translation: CASSLRSGEKLFF.

The chain recombines TRBV5-1 with TRBJ2-5; TRBD2 aligns across 12 bases. CDR1 and CDR2 from the germline V gene are SGHRS and YFSETQ. J was trimmed by 1 base and V by 3 bases; bases with no gene match: 4. CDR3 size: 16 residues. CDR3 in amino acids: CASSSRTSGIQETQYF. For the CDR3, the DNA is TGCGCCAGCAGCTCCAGGACTAGCGGGATCCAAGAGACCCAGTACTTC.

This sequence joins TRBV30 and TRBJ2-7, with 8 bases lining up with TRBD2. Germline values: CDR1 GTSNPN, CDR2 SVGIG (reference sequence). V was clipped by 5 bases and J by 5 bases; unmatched bases: 14. The CDR3 runs to 15 residues. The CDR3: CAWAKGSGSPHEQYF. For the CDR3, the DNA is TGTGCCTGGGCCAAAGGGAGCGGGAGTCCCCACGAGCAGTACTTC.

V is TRBV28 and J is TRBJ1-1; D unresolved. The CDR3 runs to 14 residues. Between the trimmed V and J ends, which lost 2 bases and 1 base, there was a span of 8 bases. CDR1 is MDHEN and CDR2 is SYDVKM in the germline V gene. The CDR3 region is CASSLPRSNTEAFF. CDR3 in DNA: TGTGCCAGCAGTTTACCGAGGTCGAACACTGAAGCTTTCTTT. Full variable domain (remainder filled in from reference TRBV28 and TRBJ1-1): DVKVTQSSRYLVKRTGEKVFLECVQDMDHENMFWYRQDPGLGLRLIYFSYDVKMKEKGDIPEGYSVSREKKERFSLILESASTNQTSMYLCASSLPRSNTEAFFGQGTRLTVV.

This clone was seen ten or more times. This rearrangement joins TRBV27 to TRBJ1-3; 8 bases agree with TRBD1. V trimming: 5 bases; J trimming: 6 bases; junction bases outside the gene matches: 9. Germline CDR1 reads MNHEY; CDR2 reads SMNVEV (reference sequence). This CDR3 is 15 amino acids long. The CDR3 is CASSPTTGALNTIYF. The CDR3 bases are TGTGCCAGCAGTCCAACGACAGGGGCATTAAACACCATATATTTT.

For the CDR3, the DNA is TGTGCCAGCAGTTTTGGCTCAACTAATGAAAAACTGTTTTTT. It is translated as CASSFGSTNEKLFF. The chain carries TRBV27 and TRBJ1-4; no clear D gene. V shed 3 bases and J shed 0 bases, with 5 bases lying between them. The CDR3 covers 14 residues. Per germline, CDR1 MNHEY and CDR2 SMNVEV (reference sequence).

The rearrangement uses TRBV7-8 and TRBJ2-7; 11 positions match TRBD2. Germline loops: CDR1 SGHVS, CDR2 FQNEAQ. The CDR3 sequence is 14 residues long. After removal of 4 bases from V and 3 bases from J, the junction contained 2 bases not matched to a gene. The CDR3 sequence is CASSSGLAGYEQYF. The CDR3 DNA reads as TGTGCCAGCAGCTCAGGACTAGCGGGCTACGAGCAGTACTTC.

The chain employs TRBV7-2 and TRBJ2-7, with D possibly TRBD2 on 6 matching bases. Between the trimmed V and J ends, which lost 0 bases and 3 bases, there was a span of 12 bases. The germline V gene has CDR1 SGHTA and CDR2 FQGNSA. This CDR3 is built from 15 residues. This CDR3 is CASSLAPGLRYEQYF. Here the CDR3 DNA reads TGTGCCAGCAGCTTAGCTCCGGGACTCCGCTACGAGCAGTACTTC.

The chain joins TRBV27 to TRBJ2-5, with 8 bases aligning to TRBD2. CDR1 MNHEY and CDR2 SMNVEV come from the germline V gene (reference sequence). The ends lost 0 bases at V and 9 bases at J; junction bases unmatched: 6. This CDR3 contains 14 residues. Here the CDR3 reads CASSLSGTRSAQYF. In DNA form, the CDR3 reads TGTGCCAGCAGTTTATCTGGGACTAGATCGGCCCAGTACTTC.

The chain couples TRBV11-2 to TRBJ1-4, with TRBD1 matching 7 bases. The CDR3 is made up of 15 amino acids. After removal of 1 base from V and 8 bases from J, the junction contained 7 bases not matched to a gene. The V gene's germline CDR1 is SGHAT and CDR2 FQNNGV. This CDR3 is CASSLGQGVKEKLFF. In DNA form, the CDR3 reads TGTGCCAGCAGCTTAGGGCAGGGGGTTAAGGAAAAACTGTTTTTT. Supplemented by reference TRBV11-2 and TRBJ1-4, the full variable domain reads EAGVAQSPRYKIIEKRQSVAFWCNPISGHATLYWYQQILGQGPKLLIQFQNNGVVDDSQLPKDRFSAERLKGVDSTLKIQPAKLEDSAVYLCASSLGQGVKEKLFFGSGTQLSVL.

The rearrangement joins TRBV27 to TRBJ1-1; TRBD1 aligns across 9 bases. The CDR3 runs 16 residues. J lost 1 base, V lost 4 bases, and 7 bases had no gene match. The V gene's germline CDR1 is MNHEY and CDR2 SMNVEV (reference sequence). CDR3 nucleotide sequence: TGTGCCAGCAGTTCTGACAGGGGGAGAGGGAACACTGAAGCTTTCTTT. Its protein product is CASSSDRGRGNTEAFF.

This chain links TRBV5-1 with TRBJ2-5; possibly TRBD2 for D (5 bases). Trimming took off 3 bases at V and 3 bases at J, with 12 bases between the two ends. This CDR3 contains 14 residues. CDR1 and CDR2 from the germline V gene are SGHRS and YFSETQ. CDR3: CASSSSGSEETQYF. The CDR3 nucleotides are TGCGCCAGCAGCTCTTCGGGGAGCGAAGAGACCCAGTACTTC.

The chain links TRBV5-8 to TRBJ2-4; TRBD1 might be the D (5 bases). CDR3 length: 14 amino acids. The V gene lost 0 bases and the J gene lost 9 bases, with 13 bases spanning the gap. Germline CDR1 reads SGHTS; CDR2 reads YDEGEE. In DNA, the CDR3 is TGTGCCAGCAGCTTGGTTCTGGAAGGGGCCATTCAGTACTTC. It is translated as CASSLVLEGAIQYF. Drawing the rest from reference TRBV5-8 and TRBJ2-4, the complete variable domain is EAGVTQSPTHLIKTRGQQATLRCSPISGHTSVYWYQQALGLGLQFLLWYDEGEERNRGNFPPRFSGRQFPNYSSELNVNALELEDSALYLCASSLVLEGAIQYFGAGTRLSVL.

This chain uses TRBV28 with TRBJ1-1, with TRBD1 matching over 9 bases. V lost 6 bases to trimming and J lost 5 bases; unmatched junction nucleotides: 16. This CDR3 comprises 17 residues. The germline CDR1 and CDR2 sequences are MDHEN and SYDVKM. CDR3 loop: CASSWDRAEGVWTEAFF. The CDR3 DNA follows: TGTGCCAGCAGCTGGGACAGGGCAGAGGGAGTTTGGACTGAAGCTTTCTTT.

The V call is TRBV7-9, the J call TRBJ1-5; D is uncertain. This CDR3 contains 15 residues. V was shortened by 5 bases and J by 4 bases, with 15 bases between the two germline ends. Germline V lookup: CDR1 SEHNR, CDR2 FQNEAQ (reference sequence). CDR3 bases: TGTGCCAGCAGCCCCCGCGGTAGTGATAATCAGCCCCAGCATTTT. Protein product: CASSPRGSDNQPQHF.